This TCR beta chain was documented in a study of response to subunit inactivated influenza vaccine. Overall study results and limits: The authors put forward the suggestion that each seasonal influenza vaccination may bring in only a limited number of new T cells.

This clonotype was seen at least ten times. Antigen unknown. TCRdb re-called the RT-PCR reads with MiXCR, one entry per CDR3 protein. This sample carries approximately 480,000 distinct CDR3 sequences, roughly 9.7% of them seen once, and the ten largest clones take more than 10%. This CDR3 contains 18 residues. V lost 0 bases and J lost 0, with 17 bases in between. Germline CDR1 is MNHEY and CDR2 is SVGEGT. Here the sequenced sample was PBMCs from blood, taken 45 days after vaccination. The chain uses TRBV6-2 or TRBV6-3 and TRBJ1-1; no firm D call. The clonotype originates from a man between 50 and 59 years old who received an inactivated influenza vaccine. CDR3 loop: CASSYSTRGRSMNTEAFF. CDR3 DNA sequence: TGTGCCAGCAGTTACTCGACTAGAGGGCGATCCATGAACACTGAAGCTTTCTTT.